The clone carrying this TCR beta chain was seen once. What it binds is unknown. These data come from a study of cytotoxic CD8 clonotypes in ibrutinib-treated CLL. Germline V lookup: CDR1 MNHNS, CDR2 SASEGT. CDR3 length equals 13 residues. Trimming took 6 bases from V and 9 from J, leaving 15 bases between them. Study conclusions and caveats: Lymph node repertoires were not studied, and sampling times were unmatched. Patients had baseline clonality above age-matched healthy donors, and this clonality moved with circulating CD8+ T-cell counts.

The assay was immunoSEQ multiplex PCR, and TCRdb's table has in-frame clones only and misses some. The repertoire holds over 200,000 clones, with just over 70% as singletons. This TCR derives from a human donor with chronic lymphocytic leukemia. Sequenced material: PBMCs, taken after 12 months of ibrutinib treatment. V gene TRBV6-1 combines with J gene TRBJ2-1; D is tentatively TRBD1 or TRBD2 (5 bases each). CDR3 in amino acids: CASRGDVSGEQFF. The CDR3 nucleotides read TGTGCCAGCAGGGGGGATGTGAGCGGTGAGCAGTTCTTC.